The T cell receptor (beta chain) under discussion was sequenced for a study of Ad26.COV2.S vaccination and SARS-CoV-2 variants. On this clone: Its antigen is unidentified.

The sample's treatment: over 15 received Ad26.COV2.S at low or high dose, single or two shots; about 5 received placebo; per-sample allocation not given. Day 63 after the first vaccine or placebo injection was the time point for sampling. The shot given was an Ad26 vector that makes Wuhan-strain SARS-CoV-2 spike. The protocol was immunoSEQ multiplex PCR, while the TCRdb copy is restricted to in-frame clones and leaves out a portion. The repertoire holds about 480,000 clones, with around nine tenths as singletons. Study results and limitations: Recipients of vaccine and of placebo showed similar breadth of their non-spike TCR repertoires.

This TCR was sampled from a person aged 18-60 years who received the Ad26.COV2.S COVID-19 vaccine or a placebo. The specimen was peripheral blood, collected in a trial of Ad26.COV2.S vaccine versus placebo.

The CDR3 reads CASRSAEAQVEQFF. The CDR3 region has the DNA TGTGCCAGCAGGTCCGCCGAAGCTCAGGTTGAGCAGTTCTTC. The chain couples TRBV28 to TRBJ2-1; D gene uncertain. Looked up from germline, CDR1 is MDHEN and CDR2 is SYDVKM. This CDR3 spans 14 amino acids. Between the trimmed V and J ends, which lost 6 bases and 9 bases, there was a span of 18 bases.